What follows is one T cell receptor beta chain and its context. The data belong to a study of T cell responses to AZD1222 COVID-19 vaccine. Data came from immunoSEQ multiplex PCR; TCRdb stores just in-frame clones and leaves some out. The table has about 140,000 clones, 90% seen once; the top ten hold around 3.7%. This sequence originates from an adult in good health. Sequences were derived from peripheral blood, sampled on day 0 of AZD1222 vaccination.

The CDR3: CASSLGQGQGIEQFF. The CDR3 DNA sequence: TGTGCCAGCAGCTTAGGGCAGGGACAAGGAATTGAGCAGTTCTTC. This chain uses TRBV7-3 with TRBJ2-1; a weak D match, TRBD1 (6 bases). The CDR3 has 15 residues. Germline V lookup: CDR1 SGHTA, CDR2 FQGTGA. V shed 2 bases and J shed 9 bases, with 17 bases lying between them. The whole variable domain, filled in from reference TRBV7-3 and TRBJ2-1, reads GAGVSQTPSNKVTEKGKYVELRCDPISGHTALYWYRQSLGQGPEFLIYFQGTGAADDSGLPNDRFFAVRPEGSVSTLKIQRTERGDSAVYLCASSLGQGQGIEQFFGPGTRLTVL.